The entry that follows covers one TCR beta chain sequence. Its antigen is not identified. TCRdb's table, derived via immunoSEQ multiplex PCR, lists solely in-frame clones and lacks some. The sample has about 85,000 clones; roughly 83% are singletons. This CDR3 is 16 amino acids long. Germline loops: CDR1 SGHRS, CDR2 YFSETQ. Trimming took off 0 bases at V and 2 bases at J, with 13 bases between the two ends. This sample was taken from a study of cytotoxic CD8 clonotypes in ibrutinib-treated CLL. Study-level points and caveats: Public clonotypes, rarely seen, contracted or held steady on treatment.

This TCR came from a human donor with chronic lymphocytic leukemia. V gene TRBV5-1 combines with J gene TRBJ2-3; no definite D call. Sample: PBMCs, taken after 12 months of ibrutinib treatment. CDR3 nucleotides: TGCGCCAGCAGCTTGGGGGCCAGGCAATCCACAGATACGCAGTATTTT. It encodes CASSLGARQSTDTQYF.